The T cell receptor beta chain under discussion was sequenced for a study of a mutant IDH1 vaccine in newly diagnosed glioma. Study overall: It was radiotherapy, temozolomide, or both that patients received previously, with most receiving both. Findings of the study overall: Overall, 93.3% of patients had vaccine-induced immune responses. Pseudoprogression appeared independent of alterations in top peripheral clonotypes.

V was clipped by 4 bases and J by 2 bases; unmatched bases: 3. The germline CDR1 and CDR2 sequences are SGHTA and FQGNSA. The CDR3 runs to 14 residues. Concerning this clone: Its antigen remains unidentified. The sample contains more than one DNA sequence encoding this CDR3.

Time point here: baseline, week 1 (first vaccination visit). Noted treatment: pre-vaccination baseline after standard-of-care therapy. Every donor had a new WHO grade 3 or 4 astrocytoma that was IDH1-mutant, with loss of nuclear ATRX. Generated by immunoSEQ multiplex PCR, the TCRdb table keeps only in-frame clones and is missing some. The sample holds about 50,000 clones, about nine tenths seen once. This receptor was taken from a man between 40 and 49 years old with glioma. The sequenced sample was PBMCs, obtained from a glioma patient treated with radiotherapy, temozolomide or both. This chain joins TRBV7-2 and TRBJ2-7; TRBD1 matches 9 bases. The CDR3 loop is CASSWGQGPYEQYF. The CDR3 bases are TGTGCCAGCAGCTGGGGACAGGGACCCTACGAGCAGTACTTC.